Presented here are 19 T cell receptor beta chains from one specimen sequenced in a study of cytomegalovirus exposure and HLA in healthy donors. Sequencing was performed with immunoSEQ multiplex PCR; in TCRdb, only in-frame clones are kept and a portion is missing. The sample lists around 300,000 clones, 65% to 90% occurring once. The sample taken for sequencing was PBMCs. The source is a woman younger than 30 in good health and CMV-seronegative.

Written as DNA, the CDR3 is TGCAGCGTTGAAGATCTTCCGCGGTCGTCAGATACGCAGTATTTT. Its translation: CSVEDLPRSSDTQYF. The rearrangement joins TRBV29-1 to TRBJ2-3; no definite D call. Germline V gene sequence: CDR1 SQVTM, CDR2 ANQGSEA. CDR3 length: 15 residues. The V end lost 0 bases, the J end lost 4 bases, and 14 bases lay between the germline ends.

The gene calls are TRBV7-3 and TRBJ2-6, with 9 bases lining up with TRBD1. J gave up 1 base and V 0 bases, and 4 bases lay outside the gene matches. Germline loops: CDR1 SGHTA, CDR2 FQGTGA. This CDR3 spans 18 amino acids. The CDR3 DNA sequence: TGTGCCAGCAGCTTAACAGGGACAGGGAGGTCTGGGGCCAACGTCCTGACTTTC. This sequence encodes CASSLTGTGRSGANVLTF.

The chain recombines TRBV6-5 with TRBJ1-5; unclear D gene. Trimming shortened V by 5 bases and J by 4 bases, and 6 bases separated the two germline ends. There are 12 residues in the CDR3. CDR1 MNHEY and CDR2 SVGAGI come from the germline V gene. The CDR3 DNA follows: TGTGCCAGCAGTCCCCCGAATCAGCCCCAGCATTTT. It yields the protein CASSPPNQPQHF.

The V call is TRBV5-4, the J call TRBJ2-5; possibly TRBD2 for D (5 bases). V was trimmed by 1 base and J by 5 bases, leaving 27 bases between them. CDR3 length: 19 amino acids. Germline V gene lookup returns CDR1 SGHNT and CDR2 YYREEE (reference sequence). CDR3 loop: CASSLWGGTGFRGRETQYF. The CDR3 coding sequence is TGTGCCAGCAGCTTGTGGGGTGGTACGGGATTTCGTGGGCGGGAGACCCAGTACTTC.

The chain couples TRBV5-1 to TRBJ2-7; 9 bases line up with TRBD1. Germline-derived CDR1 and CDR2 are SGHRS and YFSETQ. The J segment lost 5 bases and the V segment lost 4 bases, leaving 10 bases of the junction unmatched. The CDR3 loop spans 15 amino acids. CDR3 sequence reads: CASSPGGQGSDEQYF. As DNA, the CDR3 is TGCGCCAGCAGCCCTGGGGGACAGGGAAGCGACGAGCAGTACTTC.

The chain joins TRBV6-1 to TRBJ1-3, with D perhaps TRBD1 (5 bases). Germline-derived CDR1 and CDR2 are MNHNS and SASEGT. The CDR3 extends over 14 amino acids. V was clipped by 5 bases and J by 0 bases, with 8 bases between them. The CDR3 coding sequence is TGTGCCAGCAGTAAGGGGATCTCTGGAAACACCATATATTTT. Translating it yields CASSKGISGNTIYF.

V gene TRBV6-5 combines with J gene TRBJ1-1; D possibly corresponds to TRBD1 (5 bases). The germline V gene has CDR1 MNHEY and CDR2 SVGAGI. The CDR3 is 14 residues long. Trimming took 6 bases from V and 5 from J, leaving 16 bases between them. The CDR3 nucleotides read TGTGCCAGCAGCCGACACGGGACTGCAACTGAAGCTTTCTTT. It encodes CASSRHGTATEAFF.

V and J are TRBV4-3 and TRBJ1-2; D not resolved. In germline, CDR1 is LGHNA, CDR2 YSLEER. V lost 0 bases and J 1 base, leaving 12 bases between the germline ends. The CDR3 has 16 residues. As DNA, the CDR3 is TGCGCCAGCAGCCAAGACCCACTCGGGGTTAACTATGGCTACACCTTC. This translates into CASSQDPLGVNYGYTF.

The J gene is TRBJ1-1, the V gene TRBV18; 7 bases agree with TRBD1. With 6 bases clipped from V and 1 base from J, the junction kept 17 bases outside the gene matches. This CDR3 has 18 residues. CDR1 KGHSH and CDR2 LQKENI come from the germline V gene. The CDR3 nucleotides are TGTGCCAGCTCCTTGTACGACAGGGAGGTTCTCACGAACACTGAAGCTTTCTTT. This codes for CASSLYDREVLTNTEAFF.

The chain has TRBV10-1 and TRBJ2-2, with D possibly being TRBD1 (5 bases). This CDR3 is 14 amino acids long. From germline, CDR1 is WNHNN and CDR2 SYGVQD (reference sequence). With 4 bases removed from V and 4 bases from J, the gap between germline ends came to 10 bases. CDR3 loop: CASSAGHFTGELFF. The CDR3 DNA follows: TGCGCCAGCAGTGCCGGACACTTCACCGGGGAGCTGTTTTTT.

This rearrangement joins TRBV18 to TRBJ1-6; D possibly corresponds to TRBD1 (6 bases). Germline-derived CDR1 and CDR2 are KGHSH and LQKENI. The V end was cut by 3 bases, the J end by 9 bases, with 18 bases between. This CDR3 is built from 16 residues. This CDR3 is CASSPLGGGGGSPLHF. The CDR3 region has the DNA TGTGCCAGCTCACCCCTGGGAGGGGGAGGTGGTTCACCCCTCCACTTT.

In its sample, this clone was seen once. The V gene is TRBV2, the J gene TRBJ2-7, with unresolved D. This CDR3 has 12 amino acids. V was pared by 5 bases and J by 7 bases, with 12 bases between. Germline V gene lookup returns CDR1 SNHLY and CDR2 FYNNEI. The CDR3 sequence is CASSSDTREQYF. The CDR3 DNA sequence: TGTGCCAGCAGTTCCGATACGAGAGAGCAGTACTTC.

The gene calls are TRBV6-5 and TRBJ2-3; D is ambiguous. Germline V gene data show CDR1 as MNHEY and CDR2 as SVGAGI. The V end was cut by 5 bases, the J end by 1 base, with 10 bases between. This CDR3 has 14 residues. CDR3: CASSLERRTDTQYF. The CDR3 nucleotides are TGTGCCAGCAGTCTCGAGCGTCGCACAGATACGCAGTATTTT.

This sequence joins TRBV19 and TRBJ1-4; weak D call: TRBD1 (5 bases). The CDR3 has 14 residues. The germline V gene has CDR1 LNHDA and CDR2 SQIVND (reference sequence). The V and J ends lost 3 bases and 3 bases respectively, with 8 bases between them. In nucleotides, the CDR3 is TGTGCCAGTAGTATGCGGGGACCTAATGAAAAACTGTTTTTT. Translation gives CASSMRGPNEKLFF.

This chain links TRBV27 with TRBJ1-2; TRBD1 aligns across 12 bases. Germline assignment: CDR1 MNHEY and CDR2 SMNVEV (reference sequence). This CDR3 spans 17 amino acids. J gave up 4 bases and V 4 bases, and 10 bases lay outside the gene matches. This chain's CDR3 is CASSSFPGQGATYGYTF. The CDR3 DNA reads TGTGCCAGCAGTTCCTTCCCGGGACAGGGGGCTACCTATGGCTACACCTTC.

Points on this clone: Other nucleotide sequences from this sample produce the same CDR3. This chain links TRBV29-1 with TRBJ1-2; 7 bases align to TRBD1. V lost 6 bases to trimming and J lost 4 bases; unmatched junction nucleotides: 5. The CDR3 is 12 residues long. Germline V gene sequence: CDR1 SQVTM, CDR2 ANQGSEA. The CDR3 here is CSVVGGSYGYTF. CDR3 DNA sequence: TGCAGCGTGGTAGGGGGCAGCTATGGCTACACCTTC.

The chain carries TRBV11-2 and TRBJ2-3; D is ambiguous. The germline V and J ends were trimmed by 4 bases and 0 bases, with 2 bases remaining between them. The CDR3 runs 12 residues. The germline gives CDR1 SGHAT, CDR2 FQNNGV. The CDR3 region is CASSSSTDTQYF. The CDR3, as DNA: TGTGCCAGCAGCTCTAGCACAGATACGCAGTATTTT.

The CDR3, as DNA: TGCGCCAGCAGCTCACGACAGGGTATCCCTGAAGCTTTCTTT. Encoded protein: CASSSRQGIPEAFF. This sequence joins TRBV4-3 and TRBJ1-1; 7 bases agree with TRBD1. J gave up 6 bases and V 5 bases, and 9 bases lay outside the gene matches. This CDR3 has 14 amino acids. CDR1 is LGHNA, CDR2 YSLEER, per germline.

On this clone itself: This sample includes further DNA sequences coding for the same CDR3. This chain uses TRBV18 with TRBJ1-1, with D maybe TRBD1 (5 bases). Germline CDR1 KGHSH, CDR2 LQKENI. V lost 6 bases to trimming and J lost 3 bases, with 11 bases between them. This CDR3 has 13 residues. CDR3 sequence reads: CASSPGGDTEAFF. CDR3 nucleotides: TGTGCCAGCTCTCCGGGGGGTGACACTGAAGCTTTCTTT.